The 2 T cell receptor beta chains reported below all come from one sample, sequenced in a study of cytomegalovirus exposure and HLA in healthy donors. Data came from immunoSEQ multiplex PCR; TCRdb stores just in-frame clones and leaves some out. The table lists about 250,000 clones, more than 85% of them singletons. The sequencing input was PBMCs. The receptors derive from a man between 18 and 29 years old in good health and CMV-seropositive.

The rearrangement links TRBV30 to TRBJ1-1; tentative D call: TRBD1 (5 bases). CDR1 and CDR2 (germline): GTSNPN, SVGIG (reference sequence). The V gene lost 3 bases and the J gene lost 1 base, with 12 bases spanning the gap. The CDR3 length is 14 residues. The CDR3, as DNA: TGTGCCTGGAGCCCCCCAGGGTCGAACACTGAAGCTTTCTTT. Amino acid sequence: CAWSPPGSNTEAFF.

The gene calls are TRBV6-5 and TRBJ2-7; TRBD1 matches at 7 bases. Germline CDR1 reads MNHEY; CDR2 reads SVGAGI. The CDR3 is made up of 15 amino acids. V shed 6 bases and J 0 bases; nucleotides not matched to a gene: 8. In nucleotides, the CDR3 is TGTGCCAGCAGAGTCACAGGGGAAAGCTCCTACGAGCAGTACTTC. Translating gives CASRVTGESSYEQYF.